These 11 T cell receptor beta chains originate from one sample sequenced in a study of T-cell reconstitution after alpha-beta-depleted transplantation in children. Preparation of the TCRbeta library used unique molecular identifiers. TCRdb independently ran MiXCR on the PCR reads; one entry per CDR3 protein. This sample has about 240,000 distinct CDR3 sequences, with around 11% found just once. This material consisted of PBMCs from the stem cell graft donor, taken from the stem cell graft. Every receptor here comes from a human donor who donated a stem cell graft to a child with acute lymphoblastic leukemia.

This clonotype came up many times. The rearrangement joins TRBV3-1 to TRBJ2-5, with TRBD1 identical over 7 bases. Germline CDR1 LGHDT, CDR2 YNNKEL (reference sequence). The length of the CDR3 is 13 residues. The V segment lost 6 bases and the J segment 4 bases; nucleotides outside the gene matches: 5. This CDR3 reads CASSPTGAETQYF. Here the CDR3 DNA reads TGTGCCAGCAGTCCTACAGGGGCAGAGACCCAGTACTTC.

This clonotype occurred many times. The chain has TRBV5-1 and TRBJ2-1; no firm D call. Trimming stripped 5 bases from V and 8 bases from J, with 20 bases between. Germline CDR1 reads SGHRS; CDR2 reads YFSETQ. This CDR3 region has 15 residues. The CDR3 is CASRQSVSNGDEQFF. The CDR3 DNA reads TGCGCCAGCAGACAGAGTGTCTCGAATGGGGATGAGCAGTTCTTC.

Remarks on this clonotype: With a much larger clone just one base away, this may be a read error. V and J are TRBV24-1 and TRBJ2-2, with no clear D. The length of the CDR3 is 11 residues. Germline V gene sequence: CDR1 KGHDR, CDR2 SFDVKD. The CDR3 region has the DNA TGTGCCCCCAGTCGAGCCGGGGAGCTGTTTTTT. Its translation is CAPSRAGELFF.

The table lists this clonotype with many counts. This rearrangement joins TRBV28 to TRBJ2-5; D remains ambiguous. The CDR3 totals 10 residues. CDR1 and CDR2 (germline): MDHEN, SYDVKM. V shed 6 bases and J shed 5 bases, with 4 bases lying between them. The CDR3 nucleotides are TGTGCCAGCAGCCAGGAGACCCAGTACTTC. It codes for CASSQETQYF.

This clonotype was observed many times. The chain couples TRBV27 to TRBJ1-1; TRBD1 is a possible D gene (5 bases). The CDR3 extends over 13 amino acids. Trimming cost V 6 bases and J 3 bases, with 11 bases left between them. The V gene's germline CDR1 is MNHEY and CDR2 SMNVEV (reference sequence). CDR3 loop: CASRKGPYTEAFF. The CDR3 DNA reads as TGTGCCAGCAGGAAGGGGCCCTACACTGAAGCTTTCTTT.

This clonotype was recorded many times. The genes are TRBV9 and TRBJ2-7; D is ambiguous. Trimming removed 4 bases from V and 3 bases from J, with 11 bases in between. Germline CDR1 SGDLS, CDR2 YYNGEE. The CDR3 length is 13 residues. The CDR3 coding sequence is TGTGCCAGCAGCCGTCGTGATTTCTACGAGCAGTACTTC. Its translation is CASSRRDFYEQYF.

This clonotype was seen repeatedly, ten times or more. The chain combines TRBV6-5 with TRBJ2-7; 9 positions agree with TRBD1. This CDR3 is built from 14 residues. The V gene end was trimmed by 7 bases and the J gene end by 4 bases; junction bases not matched to a gene: 8. CDR1 is MNHEY and CDR2 is SVGAGI in the germline V gene. The CDR3 loop reads CASTFRDREYEQYF. DNA for the CDR3: TGTGCCAGCACTTTTCGGGACAGGGAATACGAGCAGTACTTC.

V and J are TRBV9 and TRBJ2-7; tentative D call: TRBD1 (5 bases). CDR3 size: 14 residues. Germline values: CDR1 SGDLS, CDR2 YYNGEE. Trimming shortened V by 0 bases and J by 3 bases, and 10 bases separated the two germline ends. CDR3 in DNA: TGTGCCAGCAGCGTAGAATCCCAGGGCTACGAGCAGTACTTC. Amino acid sequence: CASSVESQGYEQYF.

This clonotype was seen many times. This chain connects TRBV5-1 to TRBJ2-5; the D gene could be TRBD1 or TRBD2 (5 bases each). The CDR3 runs to 14 residues. Trimming removed 0 bases at V and 4 bases at J, with 10 bases between. Germline assignment: CDR1 SGHRS and CDR2 YFSETQ. CDR3 region: CASSLGGGSETQYF. Here the CDR3 DNA reads TGCGCCAGCAGCTTGGGGGGCGGGTCAGAGACCCAGTACTTC.

Ten or more counts support this clonotype. J is TRBJ2-3 and V is TRBV20-1; a weak D match, TRBD2 (6 bases). Germline V gene sequence: CDR1 DFQATT, CDR2 SNEGSKA (reference sequence). This CDR3 is built from 13 residues. V was cut by 6 bases and J by 4 bases, with 14 bases left in between. This CDR3 reads CSAFRLVSDTQYF. The CDR3 nucleotides read TGCAGTGCCTTTCGACTAGTATCAGATACGCAGTATTTT.

In its sample, this clonotype was seen many times. The V gene is TRBV3-1, the J gene TRBJ2-5; D is perhaps TRBD1 (6 bases). Germline V gene sequence: CDR1 LGHDT, CDR2 YNNKEL (reference sequence). This CDR3 is built from 14 residues. Between the trimmed V and J ends, which lost 5 bases and 4 bases, there was a span of 14 bases. CDR3 sequence reads: CASSSQGNGETQYF. Here the CDR3 DNA reads TGTGCCAGCAGCAGTCAGGGGAATGGAGAGACCCAGTACTTC.